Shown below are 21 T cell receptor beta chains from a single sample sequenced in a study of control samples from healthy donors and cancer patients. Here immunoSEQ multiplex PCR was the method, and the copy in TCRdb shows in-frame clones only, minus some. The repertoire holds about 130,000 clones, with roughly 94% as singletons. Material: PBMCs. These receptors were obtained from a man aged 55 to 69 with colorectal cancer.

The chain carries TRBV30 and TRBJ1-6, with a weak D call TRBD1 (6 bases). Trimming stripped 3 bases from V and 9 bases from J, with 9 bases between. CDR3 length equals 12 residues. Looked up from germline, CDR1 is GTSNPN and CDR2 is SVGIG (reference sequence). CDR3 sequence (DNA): TGTGCCTGGAGCACAGGGACTTCACCCCTCCACTTT. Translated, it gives CAWSTGTSPLHF.

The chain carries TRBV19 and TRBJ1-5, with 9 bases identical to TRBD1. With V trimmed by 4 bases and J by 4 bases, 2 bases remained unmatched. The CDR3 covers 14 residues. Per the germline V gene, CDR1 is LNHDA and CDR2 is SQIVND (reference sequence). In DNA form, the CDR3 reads TGTGCCAGTAGTAGAGACAGGGGGAATCAGCCCCAGCATTTT. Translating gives CASSRDRGNQPQHF.

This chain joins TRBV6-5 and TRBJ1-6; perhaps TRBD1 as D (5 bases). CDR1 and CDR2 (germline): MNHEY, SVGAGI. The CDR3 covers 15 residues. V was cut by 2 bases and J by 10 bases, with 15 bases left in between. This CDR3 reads CASSYAGTQGSPLHF. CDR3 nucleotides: TGTGCCAGCAGTTACGCAGGGACTCAAGGGTCACCCCTCCACTTT.

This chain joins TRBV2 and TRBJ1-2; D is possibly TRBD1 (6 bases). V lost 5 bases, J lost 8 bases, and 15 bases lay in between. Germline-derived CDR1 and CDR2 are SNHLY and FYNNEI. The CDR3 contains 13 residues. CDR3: CASSRDIPQGYTF. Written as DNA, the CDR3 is TGTGCCAGCAGTAGGGACATACCTCAGGGCTACACCTTC.

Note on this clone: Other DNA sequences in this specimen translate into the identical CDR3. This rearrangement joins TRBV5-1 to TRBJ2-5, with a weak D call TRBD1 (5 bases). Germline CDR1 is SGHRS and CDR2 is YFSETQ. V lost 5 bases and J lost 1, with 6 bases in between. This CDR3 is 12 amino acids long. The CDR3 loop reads CASRQAQETQYF. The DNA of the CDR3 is TGCGCCAGCAGACAGGCCCAAGAGACCCAGTACTTC.

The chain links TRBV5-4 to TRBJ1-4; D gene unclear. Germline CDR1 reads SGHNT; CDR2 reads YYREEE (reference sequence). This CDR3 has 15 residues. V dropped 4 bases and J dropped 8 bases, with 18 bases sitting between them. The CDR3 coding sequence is TGTGCCAGCAGCCCCGAGTTCTCTCCCGGGGAAAAACTGTTTTTT. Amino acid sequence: CASSPEFSPGEKLFF.

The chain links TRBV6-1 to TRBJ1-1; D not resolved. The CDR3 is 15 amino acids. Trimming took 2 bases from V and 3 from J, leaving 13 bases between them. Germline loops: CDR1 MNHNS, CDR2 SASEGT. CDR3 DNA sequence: TGTGCCAGCAGTGAAAATCTGTGGGCTCACACTGAAGCTTTCTTT. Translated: CASSENLWAHTEAFF.

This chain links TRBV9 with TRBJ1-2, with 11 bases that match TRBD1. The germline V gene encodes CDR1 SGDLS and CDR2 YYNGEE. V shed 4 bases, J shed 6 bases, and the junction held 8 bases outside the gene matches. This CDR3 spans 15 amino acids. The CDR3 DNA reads TGTGCCAGCAGCCTACTATCGGGACAGGGGGATGGCTACACCTTC. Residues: CASSLLSGQGDGYTF.

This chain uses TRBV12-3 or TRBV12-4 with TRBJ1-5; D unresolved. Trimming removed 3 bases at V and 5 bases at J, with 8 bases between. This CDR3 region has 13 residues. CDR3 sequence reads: CASSFQVDQPQHF. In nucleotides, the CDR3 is TGTGCCAGCAGTTTTCAGGTTGATCAGCCCCAGCATTTT.

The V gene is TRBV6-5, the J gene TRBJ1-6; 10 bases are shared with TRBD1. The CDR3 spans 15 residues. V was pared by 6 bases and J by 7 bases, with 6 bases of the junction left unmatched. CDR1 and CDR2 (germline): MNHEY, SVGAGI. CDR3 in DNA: TGTGCCAGCAGGCGACAGGGGGCAAGGAATTCACCCCTCCACTTT. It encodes CASRRQGARNSPLHF.

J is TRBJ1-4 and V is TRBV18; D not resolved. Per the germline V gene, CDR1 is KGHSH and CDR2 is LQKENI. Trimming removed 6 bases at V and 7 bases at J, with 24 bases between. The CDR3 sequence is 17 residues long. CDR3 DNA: TGTGCCAGCTCGGCCTTGGCGAGCGTACGTGAGGCTGAAAAACTGTTTTTT. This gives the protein CASSALASVREAEKLFF.

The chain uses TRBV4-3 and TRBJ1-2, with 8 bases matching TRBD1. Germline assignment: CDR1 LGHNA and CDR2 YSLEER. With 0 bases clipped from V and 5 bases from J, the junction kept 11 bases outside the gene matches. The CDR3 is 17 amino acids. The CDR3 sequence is CASSQDHESRGRYGYTF. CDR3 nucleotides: TGCGCCAGCAGCCAAGATCATGAGAGCAGGGGGCGGTATGGCTACACCTTC.

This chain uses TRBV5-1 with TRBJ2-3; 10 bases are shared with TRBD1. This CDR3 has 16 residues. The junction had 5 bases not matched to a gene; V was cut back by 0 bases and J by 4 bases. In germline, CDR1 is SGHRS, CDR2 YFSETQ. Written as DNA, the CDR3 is TGCGCCAGCAGCTTGGACGGGACAGGGGTGTCAGATACGCAGTATTTT. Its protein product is CASSLDGTGVSDTQYF.

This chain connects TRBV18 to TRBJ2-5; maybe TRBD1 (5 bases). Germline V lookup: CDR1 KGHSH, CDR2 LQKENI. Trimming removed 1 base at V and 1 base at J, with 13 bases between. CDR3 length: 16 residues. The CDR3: CASSPRRGKGQETQYF. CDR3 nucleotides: TGTGCCAGCTCACCACGAAGGGGAAAGGGCCAAGAGACCCAGTACTTC.

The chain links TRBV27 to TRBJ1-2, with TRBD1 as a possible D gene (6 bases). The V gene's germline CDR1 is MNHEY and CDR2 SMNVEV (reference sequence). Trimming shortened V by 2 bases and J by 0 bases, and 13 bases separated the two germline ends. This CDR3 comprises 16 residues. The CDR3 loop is CASSLSGGIPNYGYTF. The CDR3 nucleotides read TGTGCCAGCAGTTTAAGCGGGGGCATCCCTAACTATGGCTACACCTTC.

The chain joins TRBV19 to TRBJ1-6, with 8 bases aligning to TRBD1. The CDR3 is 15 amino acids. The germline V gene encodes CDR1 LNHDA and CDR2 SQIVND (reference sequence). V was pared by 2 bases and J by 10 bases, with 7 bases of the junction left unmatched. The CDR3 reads CASSIIGTGGSPLHF. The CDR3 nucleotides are TGTGCCAGTAGTATAATAGGGACAGGAGGGTCACCCCTCCACTTT.

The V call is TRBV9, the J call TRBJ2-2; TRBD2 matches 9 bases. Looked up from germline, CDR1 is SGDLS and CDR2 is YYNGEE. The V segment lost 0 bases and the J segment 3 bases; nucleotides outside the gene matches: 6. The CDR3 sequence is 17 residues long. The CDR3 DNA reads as TGTGCCAGCAGCGTAGCTGGCGGGGGGGCCTACACCGGGGAGCTGTTTTTT. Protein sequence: CASSVAGGGAYTGELFF.

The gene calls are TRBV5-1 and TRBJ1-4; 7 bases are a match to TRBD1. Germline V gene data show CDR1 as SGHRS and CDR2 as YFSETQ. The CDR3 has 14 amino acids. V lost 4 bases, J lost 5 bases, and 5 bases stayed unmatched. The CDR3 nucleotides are TGCGCCAGCAGCAAAGGGGGACAGAATGAAAAACTGTTTTTT. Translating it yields CASSKGGQNEKLFF.

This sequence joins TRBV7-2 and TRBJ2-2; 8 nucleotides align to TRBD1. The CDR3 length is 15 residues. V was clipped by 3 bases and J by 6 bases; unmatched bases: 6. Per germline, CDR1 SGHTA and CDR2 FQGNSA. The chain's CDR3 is CASSFRTGMAGELFF. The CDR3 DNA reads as TGTGCCAGCAGCTTTCGGACAGGGATGGCCGGGGAGCTGTTTTTT.

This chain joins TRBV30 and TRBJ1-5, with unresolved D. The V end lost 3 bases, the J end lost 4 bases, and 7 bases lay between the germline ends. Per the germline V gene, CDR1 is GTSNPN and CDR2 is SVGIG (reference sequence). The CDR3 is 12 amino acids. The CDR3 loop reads CAWSGSNQPQHF. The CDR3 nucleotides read TGTGCCTGGAGCGGGAGTAATCAGCCCCAGCATTTT. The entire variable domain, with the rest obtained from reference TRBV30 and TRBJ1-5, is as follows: SQTIHQWPATLVQPVGSPLSLECTVEGTSNPNLYWYRQAAGRGLQLLFYSVGIGQISSEVPQNLSASRPQDRQFILSSKKLLLSDSGFYLCAWSGSNQPQHFGDGTRLSIL.

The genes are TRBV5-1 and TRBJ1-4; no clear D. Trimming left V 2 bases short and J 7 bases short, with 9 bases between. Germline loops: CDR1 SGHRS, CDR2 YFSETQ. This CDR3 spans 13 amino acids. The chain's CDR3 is CASSLGRSEKLFF. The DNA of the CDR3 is TGCGCCAGCAGCTTAGGGAGAAGTGAAAAACTGTTTTTT.